What follows is one T cell receptor beta chain and its context. Its antigen remains undetermined. Per-base qualities were not stored, and no clone one base away is much larger. From a lookup of the germline V gene, CDR1 and CDR2 are SNHLY and FYNNEI. Including the terminal cysteine and phenylalanine, the CDR3 comprises 16 residues. The entry retains the CDR3 DNA only, 48 bases that are in frame from base 1. V lost 6 bases and J lost 2 bases, and the count of bases not matched to a germline gene is 9. Libraries were built with the immunoSEQ multiplex PCR assay. For the multiplex PCR, a mixture combining 60 forward primers for TCR Vbeta segments and 13 reverse primers for TCR Jbeta segments was used. The CDR3 region of rearranged TCR beta genes was amplified from genomic DNA by a multiplex PCR assay. The amplified TCR beta libraries were sequenced on the Illumina HiSeq System as 87-base-pair reads. The source study handled its data this way. A later analysis tallied approximately 87 million unique TCR beta chains across the roughly 610 repertoires, and some 10 million of those chains were shared by two or more donors. A nearest-neighbor algorithm error-corrected the raw reads and collapsed the reads into unique sequences, merging closely related sequences to remove PCR and sequencing errors. To assign V, D and J gene segments, CDR3 sequences were aligned to IMGT reference sequences. For a sequence to be retained, a match of at least six nucleotides was required to both a V gene segment and a J gene segment. A rearrangement was called productive if the CDR3 had no stop codons and remained in frame with V and J, and every other rearrangement was called non-productive. CDR3 was defined according to IMGT convention as the region running from the second conserved V-encoded cysteine to the conserved J-encoded phenylalanine. The earlier analysis of about 640 of the donors excluded any sequence lacking an unambiguous match to a single V gene segment. An earlier analysis of a few hundred of the donors classified V segments as functional when productive rearrangements were above 56.7% and as segregating when the standard deviation between donors was above 5%. A statistical classification framework was built for diagnosing cytomegalovirus status from the catalog of TCR beta chain sequences. A later analysis assigned V and J genes by comparing TCR nucleotide sequences with IMGT/GENE-DB human TR gene sequences. Using the TCRdist pipeline, a later analysis assigned CDR3 sequences along with most-parsimonious VDJ recombination scenarios. In a later analysis, each TCR beta chain was defined by its CDR3 amino acid sequence together with its V-gene family, and reads without a unique V-gene family were excluded. To address suspected cross-contamination and a sequencing artifact, a later analysis removed approximately 600 highly shared, low-generation-probability nucleotide sequences. In a later analysis, a clonal expansion index for each public chain was calculated from normalized within-repertoire ranks of inferred template counts. In a later analysis, generation probabilities were computed with a VDJ recombination model fitted to out-of-frame rearrangements, and the resulting probabilities were checked against IGoR. In a later analysis, TCR-TCR, TCR-HLA and TCR-CMV co-occurrence was scored with hypergeometric tests, and a repertoire-size bias correction was applied to TCR pairs. A later analysis estimated false discovery rates by permuting HLA or CMV assignments 20 times. A later analysis grouped co-occurring TCRs with DBSCAN, adding TCRdist sequence similarity when clustering within HLA-allele-positive subsets. Repertoires with fewer than 30,000 or more than 120,000 public chains were left out of co-occurrence clustering, as were five repertoires with anomalous nucleotide sharing. The table was pulled from immuneACCESS by TCRdb, which kept in-frame rearrangements only. Such tables lose some clones; where checked, under half of the loss comes from unresolved V genes, and the rest has no known cause. For V, J and clone size, that table is used; D and trimming come from the DNA. The sample profile shows under 200,000 clones; 70% to 85% of them were found once. The biggest ten clones account for approximately 2.1% of the sample.

The record originates from a study of cytomegalovirus exposure and HLA in healthy donors (dated by TCRdb to 2016 to 2017). For context, the study as a whole: According to an earlier analysis of 587 of the donors, roughly 180 million T cells yielded some 120 million unique TCR beta sequences and 276 Gb of sequence data. About 320 gigabases of sequencing data and 70 million to 85 million unique TCR sequences were included in an early release covering roughly 600 HLA-typed donors. Of the approximately 400 genotyped donors, 81% were placed in the genetic ancestry cluster associated with self-reported Caucasian donors. The aim of the study was to test whether cataloging public T cell receptors could identify signatures of past pathogen exposure. The study used immunosequencing to profile the T cell repertoires of 666 subjects and linked those repertoires to cytomegalovirus serostatus. Along with the roughly 700-subject first cohort, a separate validation cohort of around 110 different subjects was used. The study combined high-throughput TCR immunosequencing, statistical association of individual TCRs with disease status, and machine learning to predict cytomegalovirus infection status. To study patterns of TCR occurrence, a later analysis re-analyzed previously published TCR beta repertoires from around 660 donors and added high-resolution HLA genotyping. The later analysis used no new phenotypic data to find candidate immune exposures, relying instead on TCR beta sequences and their occurrence across donors. An earlier analysis of approximately 580 of the donors used high-throughput TCR beta sequencing to judge whether each TCR beta V gene segment behaved as functional or pseudogenic. Donor age, sex, ethnicity and CMV serostatus were compiled together with the repertoire data. Genome-wide SNP genotypes for about 65% of the 666 donors were used in a later genetic analysis, which treated that subset as a discovery cohort. All discovery cohort repertoires had been generated using a single sequencing platform. HLA typing covered class I and class II loci at four-digit resolution. Typing coverage varied by locus: about 629-630 donors for A, B, C, DRB1 and DQB1; 500 to 550 for DQA1; about 590 for DPA1; under 490 for DPB1. About five DR-DQ haplotypes were handled as single units for association and clustering, since linkage in the cohort was strong. Among over 350 genotyped donors of the cohort, an average of roughly 240,000 unique TCR beta nucleotide sequences were sequenced per donor, approximately 20% of them non-productive.

Broader findings and caveats from the paper: A further reported finding was that TCR beta sequences accurately predicted the HLA-A and HLA-B alleles for most subjects in the first cohort. This cohort had only TCR beta chains sequenced, and the lack of alpha or paired-chain data limited which features could be detected. Roughly uniform sequencing depth across donors was assumed in presence/absence analyses, although this assumption may not hold. An earlier analysis of approximately 600 of the donors showed that most TCR beta V segments appeared in productive rearrangements either about 87% or about 30% of the time, which broadly matched IMGT annotations. Linkage disequilibrium might explain the correlated functional status among segregating V segments, but an unknown experimental factor could not be excluded. In the study, about 150 TCR beta chains were listed as associated with cytomegalovirus. According to a later analysis, TCR association rates differed among HLA loci, with DRB1 alleles showing the most associated TCRs and HLA-C alleles showing the fewest. In a later genetic analysis, fewer N-insertions in productive TCRs were reported among donors in an Asian-associated ancestry cluster than the roughly 670-donor mean. Three of the identified cytomegalovirus-associated TCR beta chains were confirmed in vitro to be specific for cytomegalovirus antigens. The authors suggested that the approach could potentially be extended to other disease states and immunological phenotypes. Because counts were too low, roughly 16 rarely observed V segments, including chromosome 9 orphons, were excluded from the earlier analysis of 587 of the donors. Several of the top co-occurrence clusters appeared to be linked to parvovirus B19, influenza, CMV and Epstein-Barr virus, according to a later analysis. When HLA alleles, especially DR and DQ, strongly co-occurred, TCR associations were difficult to assign to individual alleles. Some IMGT-functional V segments, including TRBV6-2 and TRBV6-3, could not be told apart with the 87-base-pair reads, so those segments were excluded. Compared with equally common non-associated chains, HLA-associated TCR beta chains in a later analysis were more clonally expanded and had lower generation probabilities. Because HLA typing was unavailable for some donors at each locus, only the typed subset was used in association tests. A later genetic analysis associated a missense DCLRE1C variant with V-gene and J-gene trimming of TCR beta chains, and an independent cohort replicated the association. A cluster of highly shared sequence variants was judged likely to represent a technical artifact of the sequencing pipeline. Specific HLA alleles were associated with 15,000 to 20,000 TCR beta sequences at a false discovery rate of 0.05 in a later analysis. Across donors, most TCR sequences were observed very rarely, whereas some public TCRs were present in many individuals. In a later analysis, most CMV-associated TCR beta chains were found to appear HLA-restricted, with HLA associations seemingly driven largely by CMV exposure. For the cohort, immune exposure information was limited to CMV serostatus. In both the original and validation cohorts, the classifier was reported to diagnose cytomegalovirus status with high specificity and sensitivity.

The cohort consisted of some 730 healthy bone marrow donors. All cohort members were sampled while nominally healthy, although unrecorded immune exposures were likely present. The donor tested CMV seropositive and was one of the 289 seropositive cohort members. A peripheral blood sample was collected from each donor, and TCR beta sequencing was performed on peripheral blood mononuclear cells. The Qiagen DNeasy Blood Extraction Kit was used to extract genomic DNA from the blood cell samples. This sequence uses TRBV2 and TRBJ1-5; TRBD1 agrees with 8 junctional bases. This sequence originates from a man over 45 in good health and CMV-seropositive. Sequencing input: PBMCs. The DNA is as follows: TGTGCCAGCAGACAGGGACAGGCACGGGGCAATCAGCCCCAGCATTTT. It is translated as CASRQGQARGNQPQHF.